This TCR beta chain comes out of a study of T cell responses to AZD1222 COVID-19 vaccine. Study observations and caveats: AZD1222 recipients seropositive at baseline numbered only 6 or 7. Repertoires were sampled only after the peak T cell response.

As for this clone: Its antigen is as yet unknown.

TCRdb's copy holds only in-frame clones and misses some; the assay was immunoSEQ multiplex PCR. The sample has about 120,000 clones; roughly 90% are singletons. V dropped 0 bases and J dropped 5 bases, with 10 bases sitting between them. CDR3 length: 14 residues. Germline lookup yields CDR1 GTSNPN and CDR2 SVGIG (reference sequence). The source is an adult in good health. V gene TRBV30 combines with J gene TRBJ1-4; a weak D match, TRBD1 (5 bases). The specimen was peripheral blood, collected on day 0 of AZD1222 vaccination. CDR3 bases: TGTGCCTGGAGTGTGGGCAGGGTAAATGAAAAACTGTTTTTT. This gives the protein CAWSVGRVNEKLFF.